These 5 T cell receptor beta chains originate from one sample sequenced in a study of tissue T cells after allogeneic stem cell transplantation. Method: immunoSEQ multiplex PCR; TCRdb's copy keeps in-frame clones and lacks some. The repertoire holds 6,800 or so clones, approximately 74% seen once, with 0.6% to 0.9% in the top ten. Sequenced sample: blood. These receptors all stem from a female BALB/c mouse in good health. Mice of this strain are of MHC haplotype H2-d.

A note on this clone: The listed genes are named as in mouse. Read coverage stops 1 residue before the CDR3 terminus; the germline J gene supplies the remainder. The J gene is TRBJ1-3, the V gene TRBV29; the D is unclear. V lost 0 bases and J 3 bases, leaving 6 bases between the germline ends. The CDR3 is 14 amino acids. Germline V CDR1 and CDR2: MSHET, SYDVDS. The CDR3 sequence: CASSLSLNGNTLYF. CDR3 bases read: TGTGCTAGCAGTTTATCCCTCAATGGAAATACGCTCTAT.

Concerning this clone itself: Mouse gene names apply. The CDR3 extends 1 residue past the end of the read, so its final part is completed from the germline J gene. This chain joins TRBV13-1 and TRBJ1-2; D gene unclear. V was cut by 0 bases and J by 0 bases, with 6 bases left in between. Germline-derived CDR1 and CDR2 are NSHNY and SYGAGN. The CDR3 is made up of 14 amino acids. CDR3 sequence: CASSDEPSNSDYTF. The CDR3 DNA, read in part, is TGTGCCAGCAGTGATGAGCCCTCAAACTCCGACTACACC.

On this clone itself: Gene names are the mouse ones. CDR3 bases read: TGTGCCAGCAGTGATGGGGACACCCAGGCTCCGCTT. This sequence encodes CASSDGDTQAPL. The CDR3 in full is CASSDGDTQAPLF. The chain employs TRBV13-1 and TRBJ1-5; possibly TRBD1 for D (6 bases). The read falls 1 residue short of the CDR3 end, and the missing part is taken from the germline J gene. CDR3 size: 13 residues. The germline gives CDR1 NSHNY, CDR2 SYGAGN. Trimming removed 0 bases from V and 6 bases from J, with 7 bases in between.

A remark on this clone: Here the gene names and germline are mouse. The read terminates 1 residue before the CDR3 end, so the remaining end is supplied by the germline J gene. The chain recombines TRBV13-1 with TRBJ2-2; 7 nucleotides match TRBD1. This CDR3 is 17 amino acids long. With 0 bases clipped from V and 4 bases from J, the junction kept 9 bases outside the gene matches. Germline V gene data show CDR1 as NSHNY and CDR2 as SYGAGN. Here the CDR3 reads CASSDASAGGVTGQLYF. The sequenced CDR3 bases are TGTGCCAGCAGTGATGCATCTGCAGGGGGTGTCACCGGGCAGCTCTAC.

About this clone: The germline and genes are mouse ones. Coverage ceases 1 residue before the CDR3 finishes, and the germline J gene fills in the end. The gene calls are TRBV19 and TRBJ2-3; TRBD2 aligns across 8 bases. Germline loops: CDR1 FNHDT, CDR2 SITEND (reference sequence). The CDR3 consists of 13 residues. Germline trimming cut 7 bases from V and 0 bases from J; bases unmatched to any gene: 1. The CDR3 reads CASGGASAETLYF. Incomplete CDR3 DNA: TGTGCCAGCGGGGGGGCTAGTGCAGAAACGCTGTAT.